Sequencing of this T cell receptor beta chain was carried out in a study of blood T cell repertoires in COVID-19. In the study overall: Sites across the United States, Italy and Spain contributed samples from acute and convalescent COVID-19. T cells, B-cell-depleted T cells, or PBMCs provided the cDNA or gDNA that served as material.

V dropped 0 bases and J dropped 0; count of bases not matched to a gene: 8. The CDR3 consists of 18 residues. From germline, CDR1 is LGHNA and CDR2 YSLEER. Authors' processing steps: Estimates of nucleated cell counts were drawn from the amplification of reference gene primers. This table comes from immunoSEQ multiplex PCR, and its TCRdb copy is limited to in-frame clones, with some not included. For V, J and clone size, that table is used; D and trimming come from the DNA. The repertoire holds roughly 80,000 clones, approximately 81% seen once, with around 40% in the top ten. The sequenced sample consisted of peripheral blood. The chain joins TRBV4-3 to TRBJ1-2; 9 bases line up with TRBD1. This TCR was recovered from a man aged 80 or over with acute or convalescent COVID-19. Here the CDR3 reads CASSQEKGTGPPNYGYTF. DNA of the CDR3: TGCGCCAGCAGCCAAGAAAAGGGGACAGGGCCGCCTAACTATGGCTACACCTTC.